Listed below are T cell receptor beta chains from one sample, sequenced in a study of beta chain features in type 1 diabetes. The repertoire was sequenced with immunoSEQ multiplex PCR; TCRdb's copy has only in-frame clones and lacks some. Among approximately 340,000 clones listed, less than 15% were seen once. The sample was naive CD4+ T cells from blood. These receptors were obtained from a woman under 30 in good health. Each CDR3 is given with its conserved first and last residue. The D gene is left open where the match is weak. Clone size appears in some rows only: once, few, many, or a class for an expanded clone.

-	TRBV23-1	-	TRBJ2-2	TGCGCCAGCAGTCAACAGACGGGGACCGGGGAGCTGTTTTTT	CASSQQTGTGELFF
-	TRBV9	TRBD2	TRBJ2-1	TGTGCCAGCAGCGGAAACGGACTAGCCCGAGTTGAGCAGTTCTTC	CASSGNGLARVEQFF
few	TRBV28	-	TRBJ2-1	TGTGCCAGCGGATTACGGAGCCAGGAGCAGTTCTTC	CASGLRSQEQFF
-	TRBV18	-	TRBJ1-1	TGTGCCAGCTCACGTCGGGGGGACACTGAAGCTTTCTTT	CASSRRGDTEAFF
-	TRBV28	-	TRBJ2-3	TGTGCCAGCAGTTCCTTGCGACAGGCTAGCACAGATACGCAGTATTTT	CASSSLRQASTDTQYF
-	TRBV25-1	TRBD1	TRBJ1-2	TGTGCCAGCAGCCAGACAGGGGTTGGCTACACCTTC	CASSQTGVGYTF
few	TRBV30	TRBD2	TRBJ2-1	TGTGCCTGGAGTGTAGGGACTAGCGACTACAATGAGCAGTTCTTC	CAWSVGTSDYNEQFF
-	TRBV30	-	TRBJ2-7	TGTGCCTGGACATTTGGGGGGAACTATCACGAGCAGTACTTC	CAWTFGGNYHEQYF
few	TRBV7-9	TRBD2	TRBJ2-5	TGTGCCAGCAGCTTGACGGGAGGAGGTCAAGAGACCCAGTACTTC	CASSLTGGGQETQYF
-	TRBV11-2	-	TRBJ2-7	TGTGCCAGCAGCCAGGGACTTGCCTACGAGCAGTACTTC	CASSQGLAYEQYF
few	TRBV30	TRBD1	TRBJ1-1	TGTGCCTGGAGGGGCCTTGGGGACAGGCGGAACACTGAAGCTTTCTTT	CAWRGLGDRRNTEAFF
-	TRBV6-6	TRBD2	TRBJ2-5	TGTGCCAGCAGTTACGGTGGGAATAGCGGGCAAGAGACCCAGTACTTC	CASSYGGNSGQETQYF
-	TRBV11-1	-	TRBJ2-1	TGTGCCAGCAGCTTAAGGTCAGGGGATCGCTCCTACAATGAGCAGTTCTTC	CASSLRSGDRSYNEQFF
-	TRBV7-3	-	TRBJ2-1	TGTGCCAGCAGCCCGGAGGCTATACGCAATGAGCAGTTCTTC	CASSPEAIRNEQFF
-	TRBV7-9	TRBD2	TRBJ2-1	TGTGCCAGCAACCGCCGGCTGCGGGAGTCTGTCGCCAATGAGCAGTTCTTC	CASNRRLRESVANEQFF
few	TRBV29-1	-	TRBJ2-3	TGCAGCGTTCTCTTAGCAGGGACAGATACGCAGTATTTT	CSVLLAGTDTQYF
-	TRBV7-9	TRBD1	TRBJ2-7	TGTGCCAGCAGCTCGCAGGGGGTCGAGTACTTC	CASSSQGVEYF
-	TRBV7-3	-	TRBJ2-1	TGTGCCAGCAGCTTAATGTCGGGAAGGGGACTCACCAATGAGCAGTTCTTC	CASSLMSGRGLTNEQFF
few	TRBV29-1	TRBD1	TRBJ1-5	TGCAGCGTCGCGACAGGGGCGGCTTCTCAGCCCCAGCATTTT	CSVATGAASQPQHF
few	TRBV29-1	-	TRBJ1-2	TGCAGCGTTACTCTCATGATCGGTGGCTACACCTTC	CSVTLMIGGYTF
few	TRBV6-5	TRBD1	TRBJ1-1	TGTGCCAGCAGTCGCACAGGGGACACTGAAGCTTTCTTT	CASSRTGDTEAFF
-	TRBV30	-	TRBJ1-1	TGTGCCTGGAGTCTAAACCGTGAAGCTTTCTTT	CAWSLNREAFF
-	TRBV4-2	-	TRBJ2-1	TGTGCCAGCAGCCAGGGGCTAGCGAGTAGCTCCTACAATGAGCAGTTCTTC	CASSQGLASSSYNEQFF
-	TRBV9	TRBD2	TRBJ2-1	TGTGCCAGCAGCCCCGCCGGGACTAATTACAATGAGCAGTTCTTC	CASSPAGTNYNEQFF
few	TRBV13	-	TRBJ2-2	TGTGCCAGCAGCCCTGACAGGTTCTCCGGGGAGCTGTTTTTT	CASSPDRFSGELFF
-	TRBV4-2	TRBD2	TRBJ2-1	TGTGCCAGCAGCCAGGGACTAGCGGGAGCCTACAATGAGCAGTTCTTC	CASSQGLAGAYNEQFF
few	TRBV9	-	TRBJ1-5	TGTGCCAGCAGCGTAGACAGCTATAGCAATCAGCCCCAGCATTTT	CASSVDSYSNQPQHF
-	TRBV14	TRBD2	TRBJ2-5	TGTGCCAGCAGCCAAGGGGAGCGGGAGCGTAAAGAGACCCAGTACTTC	CASSQGERERKETQYF
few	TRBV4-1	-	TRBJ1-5	TGCGCCAGCAGCCAAGATAAGACGCAGGTCGATCAGCCCCAGCATTTT	CASSQDKTQVDQPQHF
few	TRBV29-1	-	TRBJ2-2	TGCAGCGTCGCTAGTCCCGGGGAGCTGTTTTTT	CSVASPGELFF
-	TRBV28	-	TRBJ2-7	TGTGCCAGCAGAGGACAGAGCTCCTACGAGCAGTACTTC	CASRGQSSYEQYF
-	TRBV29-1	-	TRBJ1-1	TGCAGCTATGGAGTAAACACTGAAGCTTTCTTT	CSYGVNTEAFF
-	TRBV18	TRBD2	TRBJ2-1	TGTGCCAGCTCACGAGCGGGAGGGGATGAGCAGTTCTTC	CASSRAGGDEQFF
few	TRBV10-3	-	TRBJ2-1	TGTGCCATCAGTGAGCGGACTACCTACAATGAGCAGTTCTTC	CAISERTTYNEQFF
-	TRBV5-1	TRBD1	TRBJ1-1	TGCGCCAGCAGCTCGAGGACAGGCGCTTTGAACACTGAAGCTTTCTTT	CASSSRTGALNTEAFF
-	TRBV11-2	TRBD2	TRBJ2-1	TGTGCCAGCAGCTTAGATTGGGGGACTAGCGGGAGGACCGCGCAGTTCTTC	CASSLDWGTSGRTAQFF
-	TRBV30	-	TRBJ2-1	TGTGCCTGGAGTGTAGGGCAGGGGCCCTACAATGAGCAGTTCTTC	CAWSVGQGPYNEQFF
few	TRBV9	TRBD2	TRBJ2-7	TGTGCCAGCAGCGTAGCGGGCGGGAGAGTCGGCGAGCAGTACTTC	CASSVAGGRVGEQYF
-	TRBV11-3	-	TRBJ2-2	TGTGCCAGCAGCCGGGTCGTAGCGGGGGAGCTGTTTTTT	CASSRVVAGELFF
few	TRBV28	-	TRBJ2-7	TGTGCCAGCAGTTTAAGGCAGGGCTACGAGCAGTACTTC	CASSLRQGYEQYF
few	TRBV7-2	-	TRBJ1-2	TGTGCCAGCAGCTTAGTAGATGCGCGGCAGGGGCTAAACTATGGCTACACCTTC	CASSLVDARQGLNYGYTF
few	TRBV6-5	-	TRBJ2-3	TGTGCCAGCAGTCATCGATCGGTAGATACGCAGTATTTT	CASSHRSVDTQYF
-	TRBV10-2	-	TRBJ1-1	TGCGCCAGCAGTGAGCCAGTAAACACTGAAGCTTTCTTT	CASSEPVNTEAFF
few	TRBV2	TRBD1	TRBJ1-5	TGTGCCAGCAGTCAGCAGGGGGGCAATCAGCCCCAGCATTTT	CASSQQGGNQPQHF
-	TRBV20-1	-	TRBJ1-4	TGCAGTGCTTCAAGCTATGAAAAACTGTTTTTT	CSASSYEKLFF
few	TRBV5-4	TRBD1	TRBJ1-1	TGTGCCAGCAGCATGGACAGGGGAGTTATCACTGAAGCTTTCTTT	CASSMDRGVITEAFF
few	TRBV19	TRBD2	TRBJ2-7	TGTGCCAGTAGTATTCTCAGCGGGATATCCTACGAGCAGTACTTC	CASSILSGISYEQYF
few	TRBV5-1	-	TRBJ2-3	TGCGCCAGCAGCCTCGGAGGAAACACAGATACGCAGTATTTT	CASSLGGNTDTQYF
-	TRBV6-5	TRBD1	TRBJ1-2	TGTGCCAGCAGTGGGACAGTAAACTATGGCTACACCTTC	CASSGTVNYGYTF
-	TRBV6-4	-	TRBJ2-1	TGTGCCAGCAGTGCCCTTTTTAGTTCCAATGAGCAGTTCTTC	CASSALFSSNEQFF
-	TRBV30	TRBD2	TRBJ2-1	TGTGCCTGGAGCGCTGGGGGCGGGAGGTGGAATGAGCAGTTCTTC	CAWSAGGGRWNEQFF
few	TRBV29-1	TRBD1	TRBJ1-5	TGCAGCGTTGTATTCGGGACAGGGAATAGCAATCAGCCCCAGCATTTT	CSVVFGTGNSNQPQHF
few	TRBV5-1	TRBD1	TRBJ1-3	TGCGCCAGCAGCCCGGGACAGGCCGCTGGAAACACCATATATTTT	CASSPGQAAGNTIYF
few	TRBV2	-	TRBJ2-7	TGTGCCAGCGCGTCCTACGAGCAGTACTTC	CASASYEQYF
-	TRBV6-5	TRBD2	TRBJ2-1	TGTGCCAGCAGCCATACTAGCGGGAGAAGCGATGAGCAGTTCTTC	CASSHTSGRSDEQFF